This is a list of T cell receptor beta chains from one sample in a study of T-cell reconstitution after alpha-beta-depleted transplantation in children. A single record per CDR3 protein comes from TCRdb applying MiXCR to the PCR reads. The sample holds hundreds of thousands of distinct CDR3 sequences; approximately 16% are singletons and the top ten take approximately 1%. The material was PBMCs from the stem cell graft donor, obtained from the stem cell graft. The source of these receptors is a human donor who donated a stem cell graft to a child with acute myeloid leukemia. The CDR3 runs from the conserved cysteine through the conserved F or W. Each record gives: CDR3 protein, CDR3 DNA, V gene, J gene, D gene, clone size. D genes are given only for firm matches. Clone size is given for some rows only: seen once, a few or many times, or a class if the clone is expanded.

CDR3: CSVQTVQETQYF
DNA: TGCAGCGTGCAGACAGTCCAAGAGACCCAGTACTTC
V: TRBV29-1
J: TRBJ2-5
D: .
size: many

CDR3: CASSQEPGRGPQHF
DNA: TGCGCCAGCAGCCAAGAACCGGGACGGGGGCCCCAGCATTTT
V: TRBV4-1
J: TRBJ1-5
D: .
size: .

CDR3: CASSISGPEQYF
DNA: TGTGCCAGTAGTATCAGCGGGCCAGAACAGTACTTC
V: TRBV19
J: TRBJ2-4
D: .
size: .

CDR3: CSAPKAGALRETQYF
DNA: TGCAGTGCCCCGAAGGCGGGCGCACTCAGGGAGACCCAGTACTTC
V: TRBV20-1
J: TRBJ2-5
D: .
size: many

CDR3: CSANRAGFTEAFF
DNA: TGCAGTGCTAACAGGGCCGGATTCACTGAAGCTTTCTTT
V: TRBV20-1
J: TRBJ1-1
D: .
size: few

CDR3: CASSYSIGGYGTEAFF
DNA: TGTGCCAGCAGTTACTCGATTGGGGGCTACGGCACTGAAGCTTTCTTT
V: TRBV6-2/TRBV6-3
J: TRBJ1-1
D: .
size: .

CDR3: CASSPDIAGGEQFF
DNA: TGTGCCAGCAGCCCTGATATAGCGGGGGGTGAGCAGTTCTTC
V: TRBV7-2
J: TRBJ2-1
D: TRBD2
size: few

CDR3: CSAPKGQGATNEKLFF
DNA: TGCAGTGCCCCTAAGGGACAGGGAGCAACTAATGAAAAACTGTTTTTT
V: TRBV20-1
J: TRBJ1-4
D: TRBD1
size: .

CDR3: CASSRDSDRETQYF
DNA: TGTGCCAGCAGCCGGGACAGCGACAGGGAGACCCAGTACTTC
V: TRBV9
J: TRBJ2-5
D: TRBD1
size: many

CDR3: CASSSENPSYEQYF
DNA: TGCGCCAGCAGCTCGGAAAACCCAAGCTACGAGCAGTACTTC
V: TRBV5-1
J: TRBJ2-7
D: .
size: few

CDR3: CASRLTSGPNEKLFF
DNA: TGTGCCAGCAGATTAACATCCGGACCGAATGAAAAACTGTTTTTT
V: TRBV7-2
J: TRBJ1-4
D: .
size: many

CDR3: CASSLVDGGDTQYF
DNA: TGTGCCAGCAGCTTAGTAGACGGCGGAGATACGCAGTATTTT
V: TRBV7-2
J: TRBJ2-3
D: .
size: many

CDR3: CASSLWWSTDTQYF
DNA: TGTGCCAGCAGCTTGTGGTGGAGCACAGATACGCAGTATTTT
V: TRBV5-4
J: TRBJ2-3
D: .
size: few

CDR3: CASSVPDVGVPYNEQFF
DNA: TGCGCCAGCAGCGTCCCCGACGTCGGGGTACCCTACAATGAGCAGTTCTTC
V: TRBV5-1
J: TRBJ2-1
D: .
size: .

CDR3: CASSWTGANEQFF
DNA: TGTGCCAGCAGTTGGACAGGGGCCAATGAGCAGTTCTTC
V: TRBV6-2/TRBV6-3
J: TRBJ2-1
D: TRBD1
size: .

CDR3: CASSLVRDGYYGYTF
DNA: TGTGCCAGCAGCTTAGTTCGAGACGGATACTATGGCTACACCTTC
V: TRBV7-9
J: TRBJ1-2
D: .
size: few

CDR3: CSAQALGGGGGRFSNQPQHF
DNA: TGCAGTGCTCAGGCCTTGGGAGGCGGTGGCGGACGCTTTAGCAATCAGCCCCAGCATTTT
V: TRBV20-1
J: TRBJ1-5
D: .
size: .

CDR3: CSARDGFRGAEYF
DNA: TGCAGTGCTAGAGATGGCTTTCGCGGGGCCGAGTACTTC
V: TRBV20-1
J: TRBJ2-5
D: .
size: many

CDR3: CATSDSGTWSGELFF
DNA: TGTGCCACCAGTGATTCCGGGACGTGGTCCGGGGAGCTGTTTTTT
V: TRBV24-1
J: TRBJ2-2
D: .
size: many

CDR3: CASSWRVGEGGNQPQHF
DNA: TGTGCCAGCAGTTGGCGGGTGGGAGAGGGGGGCAATCAGCCCCAGCATTTT
V: TRBV12-3/TRBV12-4
J: TRBJ1-5
D: .
size: .

CDR3: CASSPGTGHTEAFF
DNA: TGTGCCAGCTCACCAGGAACAGGGCACACTGAAGCTTTCTTT
V: TRBV18
J: TRBJ1-1
D: .
size: few

CDR3: CASAERGNNEQFF
DNA: TGTGCCAGTGCGGAGAGGGGAAACAATGAGCAGTTCTTC
V: TRBV25-1
J: TRBJ2-1
D: .
size: many

CDR3: CASSPLKNTGELFF
DNA: TGTGCCAGCAGTCCACTGAAGAACACCGGGGAGCTGTTTTTT
V: TRBV25-1
J: TRBJ2-2
D: .
size: many

CDR3: CASSYEAGGGNHEQYF
DNA: TGTGCCAGCAGTTATGAGGCAGGGGGCGGTAATCACGAGCAGTACTTC
V: TRBV6-2/TRBV6-3
J: TRBJ2-7
D: TRBD1
size: .

CDR3: CASSPTGTGGRGNTIYF
DNA: TGTGCCAGCAGTCCGACCGGGACAGGGGGACGAGGAAACACCATATATTTT
V: TRBV6-1
J: TRBJ1-3
D: TRBD1
size: .

CDR3: CASTPGEGGELFF
DNA: TGTGCCAGCACTCCAGGGGAGGGCGGGGAGCTGTTTTTT
V: TRBV6-1
J: TRBJ2-2
D: .
size: many

CDR3: CASSFSGTGVNEQFF
DNA: TGTGCCAGCAGCTTCTCCGGGACAGGGGTCAATGAGCAGTTCTTC
V: TRBV7-2
J: TRBJ2-1
D: TRBD1
size: .

CDR3: CASSLGQGYRETQYF
DNA: TGCGCCAGCAGCTTGGGCCAGGGGTATCGTGAGACCCAGTACTTC
V: TRBV5-1
J: TRBJ2-5
D: .
size: few

CDR3: CASSPRYSFIGSYEQYF
DNA: TGTGCCAGCAGCCCCCGTTATAGTTTCATCGGTTCCTACGAGCAGTACTTC
V: TRBV12-3/TRBV12-4
J: TRBJ2-7
D: .
size: few

CDR3: CSATLAGGPRGDTQYF
DNA: TGCAGTGCCACACTAGCGGGGGGGCCCCGGGGAGATACGCAGTATTTT
V: TRBV20-1
J: TRBJ2-3
D: TRBD2
size: many

CDR3: CASDDGGPSSPYYEQFF
DNA: TGTGCCAGCGATGACGGGGGGCCCAGTAGTCCCTACTATGAGCAGTTCTTC
V: TRBV12-3/TRBV12-4
J: TRBJ2-1
D: .
size: .

CDR3: CAWSAGQGKDEQFF
DNA: TGTGCCTGGAGTGCAGGACAGGGAAAGGATGAGCAGTTCTTC
V: TRBV30
J: TRBJ2-1
D: TRBD1
size: few

CDR3: CAISAATGVSTDTQYF
DNA: TGTGCCATCAGTGCAGCCACAGGGGTTAGCACAGATACGCAGTATTTT
V: TRBV10-3
J: TRBJ2-3
D: TRBD1
size: few

CDR3: CSVEDQGDEQFF
DNA: TGCAGCGTTGAAGATCAGGGGGATGAGCAGTTCTTC
V: TRBV29-1
J: TRBJ2-1
D: TRBD1
size: many

CDR3: CSVEDWTSGLIGQFF
DNA: TGCAGCGTTGAAGACTGGACTAGCGGTTTGATAGGGCAGTTCTTC
V: TRBV29-1
J: TRBJ2-1
D: TRBD2
size: many

CDR3: CSARASGGSYEQYF
DNA: TGCAGTGCTAGAGCTAGCGGGGGGAGCTACGAGCAGTACTTC
V: TRBV20-1
J: TRBJ2-7
D: TRBD2
size: few

CDR3: CSVGCSGNQPQHF
DNA: TGCAGCGTTGGGTGCAGCGGAAATCAGCCCCAGCATTTT
V: TRBV29-1
J: TRBJ1-5
D: .
size: .

CDR3: CAWSHRPGQGPSGNTIYF
DNA: TGTGCCTGGAGTCATCGACCGGGACAGGGACCCTCTGGAAACACCATATATTTT
V: TRBV30
J: TRBJ1-3
D: TRBD1
size: few

CDR3: CASSWRLAGGLMEQFF
DNA: TGTGCCAGCAGCTGGCGACTAGCGGGGGGTCTTATGGAGCAGTTCTTC
V: TRBV5-5
J: TRBJ2-1
D: TRBD2
size: .

CDR3: CSATVAGGPETQYF
DNA: TGCAGTGCTACCGTAGCGGGGGGGCCAGAGACCCAGTACTTC
V: TRBV20-1
J: TRBJ2-5
D: TRBD2
size: .

CDR3: CATSVGGQGASFEQPQHF
DNA: TGTGCCACCAGTGTCGGCGGACAGGGGGCGAGTTTTGAACAGCCCCAGCATTTT
V: TRBV24-1
J: TRBJ1-5
D: TRBD1
size: .

CDR3: CASSPSGTRQGEQFF
DNA: TGTGCCAGCAGTCCTTCCGGGACAAGGCAGGGCGAGCAGTTCTTC
V: TRBV12-3/TRBV12-4
J: TRBJ2-1
D: .
size: .

CDR3: CASSFETGGREQYF
DNA: TGTGCCAGCAGCTTTGAGACAGGGGGCCGCGAGCAGTACTTC
V: TRBV5-6
J: TRBJ2-7
D: TRBD1
size: few

CDR3: CASRLSGSLNSYTF
DNA: TGTGCCAGCAGACTAAGTGGTAGCCTCAACAGCTACACCTTC
V: TRBV12-3/TRBV12-4
J: TRBJ1-2
D: .
size: many

CDR3: CASSFRGRENTEAFF
DNA: TGCGCCAGCAGCTTCAGGGGGCGCGAGAACACTGAAGCTTTCTTT
V: TRBV5-1
J: TRBJ1-1
D: TRBD1
size: .

CDR3: CASSLSPMGYEQYF
DNA: TGTGCCAGCAGCCTGTCCCCTATGGGTTACGAGCAGTACTTC
V: TRBV7-9
J: TRBJ2-7
D: .
size: few

CDR3: CSARAGLGGYTF
DNA: TGCAGTGCTAGAGCGGGACTGGGAGGCTACACCTTC
V: TRBV20-1
J: TRBJ1-2
D: .
size: many

CDR3: CASLQGATEQYF
DNA: TGTGCCAGCCTCCAGGGGGCTACGGAGCAGTACTTC
V: TRBV12-3/TRBV12-4
J: TRBJ2-7
D: TRBD1
size: .